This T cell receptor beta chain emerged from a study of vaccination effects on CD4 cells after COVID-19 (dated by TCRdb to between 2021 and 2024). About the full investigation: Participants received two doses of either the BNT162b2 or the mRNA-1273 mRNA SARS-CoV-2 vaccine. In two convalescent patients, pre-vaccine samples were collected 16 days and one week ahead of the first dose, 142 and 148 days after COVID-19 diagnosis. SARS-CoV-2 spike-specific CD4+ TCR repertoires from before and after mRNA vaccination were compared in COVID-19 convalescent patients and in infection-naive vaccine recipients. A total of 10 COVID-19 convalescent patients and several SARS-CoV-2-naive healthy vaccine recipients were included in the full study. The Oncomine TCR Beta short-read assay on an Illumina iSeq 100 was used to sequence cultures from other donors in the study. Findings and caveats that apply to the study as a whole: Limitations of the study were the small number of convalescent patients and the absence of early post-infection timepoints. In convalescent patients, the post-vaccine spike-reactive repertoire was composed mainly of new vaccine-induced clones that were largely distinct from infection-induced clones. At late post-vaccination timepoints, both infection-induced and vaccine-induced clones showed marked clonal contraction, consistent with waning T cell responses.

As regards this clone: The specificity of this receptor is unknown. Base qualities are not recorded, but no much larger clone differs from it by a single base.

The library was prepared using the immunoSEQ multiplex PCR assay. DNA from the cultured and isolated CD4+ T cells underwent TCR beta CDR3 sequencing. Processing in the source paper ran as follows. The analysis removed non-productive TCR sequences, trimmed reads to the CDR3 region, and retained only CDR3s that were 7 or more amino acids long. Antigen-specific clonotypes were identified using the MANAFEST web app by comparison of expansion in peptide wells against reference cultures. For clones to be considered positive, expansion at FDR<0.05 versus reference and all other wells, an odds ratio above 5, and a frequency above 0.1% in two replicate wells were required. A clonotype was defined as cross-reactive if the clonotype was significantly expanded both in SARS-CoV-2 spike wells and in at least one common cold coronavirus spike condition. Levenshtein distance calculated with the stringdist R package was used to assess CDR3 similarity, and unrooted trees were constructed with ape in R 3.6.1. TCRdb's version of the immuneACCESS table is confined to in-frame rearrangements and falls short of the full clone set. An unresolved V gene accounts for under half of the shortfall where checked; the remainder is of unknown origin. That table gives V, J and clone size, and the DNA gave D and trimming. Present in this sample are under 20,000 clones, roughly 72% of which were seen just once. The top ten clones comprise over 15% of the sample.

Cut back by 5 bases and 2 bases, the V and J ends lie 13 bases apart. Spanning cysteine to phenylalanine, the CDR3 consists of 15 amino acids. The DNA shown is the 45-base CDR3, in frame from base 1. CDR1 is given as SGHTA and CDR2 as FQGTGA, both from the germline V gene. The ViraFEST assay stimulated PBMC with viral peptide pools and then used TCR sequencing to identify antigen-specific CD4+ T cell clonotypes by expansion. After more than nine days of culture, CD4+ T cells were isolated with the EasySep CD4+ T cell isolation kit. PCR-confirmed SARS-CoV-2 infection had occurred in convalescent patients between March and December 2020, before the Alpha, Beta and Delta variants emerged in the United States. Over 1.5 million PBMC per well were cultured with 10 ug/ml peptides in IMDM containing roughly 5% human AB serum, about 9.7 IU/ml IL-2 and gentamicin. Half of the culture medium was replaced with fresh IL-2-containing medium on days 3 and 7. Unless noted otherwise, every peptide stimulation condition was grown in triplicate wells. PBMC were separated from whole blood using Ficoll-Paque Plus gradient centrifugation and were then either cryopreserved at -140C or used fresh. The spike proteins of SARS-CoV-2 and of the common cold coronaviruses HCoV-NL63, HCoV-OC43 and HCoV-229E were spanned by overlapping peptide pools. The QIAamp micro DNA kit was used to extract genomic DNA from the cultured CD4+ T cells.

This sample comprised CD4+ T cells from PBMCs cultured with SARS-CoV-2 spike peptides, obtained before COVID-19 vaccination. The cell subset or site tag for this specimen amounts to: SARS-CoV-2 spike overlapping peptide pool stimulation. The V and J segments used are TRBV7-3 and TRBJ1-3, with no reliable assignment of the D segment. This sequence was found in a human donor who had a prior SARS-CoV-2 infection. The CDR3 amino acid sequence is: CASSPGPETGNTIYF. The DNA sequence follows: TGTGCCAGCAGCCCAGGACCAGAGACTGGAAACACCATATATTTT.